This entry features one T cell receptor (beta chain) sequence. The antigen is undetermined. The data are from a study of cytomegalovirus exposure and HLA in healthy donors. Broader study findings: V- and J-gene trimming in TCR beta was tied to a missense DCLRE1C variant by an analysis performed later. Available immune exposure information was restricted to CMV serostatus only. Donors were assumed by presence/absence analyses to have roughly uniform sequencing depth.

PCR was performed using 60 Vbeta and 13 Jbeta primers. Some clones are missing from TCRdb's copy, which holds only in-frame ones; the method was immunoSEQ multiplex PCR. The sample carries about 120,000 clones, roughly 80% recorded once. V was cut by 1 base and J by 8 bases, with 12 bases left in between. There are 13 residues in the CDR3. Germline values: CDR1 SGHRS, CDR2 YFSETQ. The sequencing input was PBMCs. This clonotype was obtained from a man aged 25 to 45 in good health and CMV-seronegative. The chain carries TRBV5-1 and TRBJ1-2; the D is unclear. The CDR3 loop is CASSLYEGTGYTF. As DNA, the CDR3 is TGCGCCAGCAGCTTGTACGAGGGCACGGGCTACACCTTC.